These 15 T cell receptor beta chains originate from one sample sequenced in a study of cytomegalovirus exposure and HLA in healthy donors. Primers: 60 Vbeta forward and 13 Jbeta reverse. TCRdb's table, derived via immunoSEQ multiplex PCR, lists solely in-frame clones and lacks some. There are 170,000 or so clones in the sample; around 77% occur only once, and roughly 2.3% lies in the top ten. The sample taken for sequencing was PBMCs. These receptors originate from a man aged 55 to 70 in good health and CMV-seronegative.

The V gene is TRBV2, the J gene TRBJ1-1, with TRBD1 matching over 8 bases. This CDR3 is built from 16 residues. With 6 bases clipped from V and 0 bases from J, the junction kept 9 bases outside the gene matches. CDR1 is SNHLY, CDR2 FYNNEI, per germline. The CDR3 nucleotides are TGTGCCAGCAGGGGCAACAGGGGGTGGATGAACACTGAAGCTTTCTTT. Translating it yields CASRGNRGWMNTEAFF.

In this sample, this clone turned up once. The chain couples TRBV14 to TRBJ2-4, with D unclear. Germline assignment: CDR1 SGHDN and CDR2 FVKESK. The length of the CDR3 is 14 residues. V was pared by 4 bases and J by 4 bases, with 11 bases between. The CDR3 region has the DNA TGTGCCAGCAGCCCCCACAGAAATAAAAACATTCAGTACTTC. Amino acid sequence: CASSPHRNKNIQYF.

The chain uses TRBV29-1 and TRBJ2-5, with TRBD2 matching 12 bases. Per germline, CDR1 SQVTM and CDR2 ANQGSEA. V gave up 3 bases and J gave up 7 bases; unmatched junction bases: 9. The CDR3 is 15 residues long. The CDR3 loop is CSVDVASGGAGTQYF. CDR3 in DNA: TGCAGCGTTGACGTGGCTAGCGGGGGGGCCGGGACCCAGTACTTC.

This chain connects TRBV27 to TRBJ2-5; maybe TRBD2 (6 bases). Trimming took 6 bases from V and 4 from J, leaving 12 bases between them. Germline V gene sequence: CDR1 MNHEY, CDR2 SMNVEV (reference sequence). The CDR3 is 13 amino acids. CDR3 bases: TGTGCCAGCAGGAGGACTAATCGAGAGACCCAGTACTTC. This gives the protein CASRRTNRETQYF.

The chain recombines TRBV19 with TRBJ1-2; 9 nucleotides agree with TRBD1. The germline V gene has CDR1 LNHDA and CDR2 SQIVND (reference sequence). This CDR3 spans 18 amino acids. V shed 3 bases and J 0 bases; nucleotides not matched to a gene: 11. DNA of the CDR3: TGTGCCAGTAGTATCCCCCCACAAACAGGGGGCACTAACTATGGCTACACCTTC. It yields the protein CASSIPPQTGGTNYGYTF.

J is TRBJ2-2 and V is TRBV2; 9 nucleotides align to TRBD1. Per the germline V gene, CDR1 is SNHLY and CDR2 is FYNNEI. This CDR3 region has 15 residues. V shed 5 bases and J 5 bases; nucleotides not matched to a gene: 6. This CDR3 reads CASSQQGAGTGELFF. CDR3 in DNA: TGTGCCAGCAGTCAACAGGGGGCAGGGACCGGGGAGCTGTTTTTT.

V usage is TRBV7-2 and J usage is TRBJ2-7; TRBD2 aligns across 7 bases. Per the germline V gene, CDR1 is SGHTA and CDR2 is FQGNSA. The trim removed 4 bases at V and 5 bases at J, leaving 11 bases unmatched. The CDR3 sequence is 15 residues long. CDR3 residues: CASSSRGGSTDEQYF. The CDR3 nucleotides are TGTGCCAGCAGCTCCCGAGGCGGGAGTACCGACGAGCAGTACTTC.

The CDR3 here is CASSNQRGVNEQFF. CDR3 bases: TGTGCCAGTAGTAATCAGCGGGGGGTCAATGAGCAGTTCTTC. The chain joins TRBV19 to TRBJ2-1; 9 nucleotides line up with TRBD2. Germline assignment: CDR1 LNHDA and CDR2 SQIVND (reference sequence). The trim removed 4 bases at V and 6 bases at J, leaving 4 bases unmatched. This CDR3 spans 14 amino acids.

The chain employs TRBV28 and TRBJ2-7, with TRBD2 matching 10 bases. The CDR3 consists of 16 residues. The V gene end was trimmed by 4 bases and the J gene end by 3 bases; junction bases not matched to a gene: 9. Germline V gene data show CDR1 as MDHEN and CDR2 as SYDVKM. Here the CDR3 reads CASSSDALAGVYEQYF. The DNA for the CDR3 is TGTGCCAGCAGTTCCGATGCCCTAGCGGGAGTCTACGAGCAGTACTTC.

V is TRBV5-8 and J is TRBJ2-2; 10 bases match TRBD1. The V gene end was trimmed by 4 bases and the J gene end by 5 bases; junction bases not matched to a gene: 5. Germline V CDR1 and CDR2: SGHTS, YDEGEE. This CDR3 has 15 amino acids. CDR3 in amino acids: CASSKGQGNTGELFF. The CDR3 coding sequence is TGTGCCAGCAGCAAGGGACAGGGGAATACCGGGGAGCTGTTTTTT.

V and J are TRBV4-2 and TRBJ2-5, with TRBD1 matching 9 bases. Unmatched junction bases numbered 1, after V lost 3 bases and J lost 5 bases. The CDR3 spans 13 residues. From germline, CDR1 is LGHNA and CDR2 YNFKEQ. The chain's CDR3 is CASSHGQGETQYF. In nucleotides, the CDR3 is TGTGCCAGCAGCCACGGACAGGGGGAGACCCAGTACTTC.

This clone was counted only a few times. The gene calls are TRBV11-2 and TRBJ2-7; possible D gene TRBD2, 6 bases. Germline V CDR1 and CDR2: SGHAT, FQNNGV. Trimming took off 1 base at V and 4 bases at J, with 11 bases between the two ends. This CDR3 comprises 14 residues. CDR3: CASSLVAGRYEQYF. CDR3 in DNA: TGTGCCAGCAGCTTAGTCGCAGGGAGGTACGAGCAGTACTTC.

Note on this clone: The junction does not match germline at one end; this may be a read error. The chain is built from TRBV6-4 and TRBJ2-1; 12 bases line up with TRBD1. CDR1 and CDR2 (germline): MRHNA, SNTAGT. The CDR3 has 15 residues. CDR3 sequence: CASSAGTGGYHEQFF. As DNA, the CDR3 is TGTGCCAGCAGCGCCGGGACAGGGGGCTACCATGAGCAGTTCTTC.

This clone was found once. This chain uses TRBV27 with TRBJ2-7; 7 bases line up with TRBD2. This CDR3 has 12 amino acids. Germline V gene data show CDR1 as MNHEY and CDR2 as SMNVEV (reference sequence). V gave up 3 bases and J gave up 7 bases; unmatched junction bases: 3. The CDR3 DNA sequence: TGTGCCAGCAGTTTCCCCGGGGGGGAGCAGTACTTC. Amino acid sequence: CASSFPGGEQYF.

This chain joins TRBV7-8 and TRBJ2-3; 10 nucleotides match TRBD2. The junction had 18 bases not matched to a gene; V was cut back by 2 bases and J by 4 bases. Germline CDR1 is SGHVS and CDR2 is FQNEAQ. The CDR3 is made up of 20 amino acids. CDR3 coding DNA: TGTGCCAGCAGCTTACCCAAAAGGGGCATAGCGGGAGGCCCCCCAGATACGCAGTATTTT. Encoded protein: CASSLPKRGIAGGPPDTQYF.